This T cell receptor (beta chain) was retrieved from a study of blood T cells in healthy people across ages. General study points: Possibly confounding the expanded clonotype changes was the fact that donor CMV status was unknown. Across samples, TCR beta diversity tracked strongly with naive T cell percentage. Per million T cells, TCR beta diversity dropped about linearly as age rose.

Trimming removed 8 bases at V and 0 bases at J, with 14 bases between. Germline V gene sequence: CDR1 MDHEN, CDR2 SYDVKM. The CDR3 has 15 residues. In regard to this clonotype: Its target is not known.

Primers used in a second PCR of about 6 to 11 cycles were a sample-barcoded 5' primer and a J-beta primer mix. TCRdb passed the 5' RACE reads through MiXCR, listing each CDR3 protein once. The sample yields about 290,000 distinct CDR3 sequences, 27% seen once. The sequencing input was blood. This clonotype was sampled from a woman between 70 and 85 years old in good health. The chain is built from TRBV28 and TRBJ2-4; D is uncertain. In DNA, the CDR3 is TGTGCCAGCGGTGAGAGTCTTTTAGCCAAAAACATTCAGTACTTC. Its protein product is CASGESLLAKNIQYF. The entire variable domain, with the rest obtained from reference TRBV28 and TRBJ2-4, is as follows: DVKVTQSSRYLVKRTGEKVFLECVQDMDHENMFWYRQDPGLGLRLIYFSYDVKMKEKGDIPEGYSVSREKKERFSLILESASTNQTSMYLCASGESLLAKNIQYFGAGTRLSVL.